The entry below gives a single T cell receptor (beta chain) sequence along with its context. Under the authors' procedure: Amplified reference gene primers provided the basis for estimating nucleated cell counts. Method: immunoSEQ multiplex PCR; TCRdb's copy keeps in-frame clones and lacks some. D and trimming come from the DNA, and the V and J calls and clone size come from that table. The sample includes 300,000 to 450,000 clones, 70% to 85% seen only once; the top ten take more than 0.85%. The data belong to a study of blood T cell repertoires in COVID-19. Study summary: The United States, Italy and Spain supplied acute and convalescent COVID-19 samples. The cDNA or gDNA used as material had been derived from T cells, B-cell-depleted T cells, or PBMCs.

CDR1 and CDR2 from the germline V gene are MNHNS and SASEGT. Trimming took 5 bases from V and 4 from J, leaving 18 bases between them. The length of the CDR3 is 15 residues. This chain connects TRBV6-1 to TRBJ2-7; weak D call: TRBD2 (8 bases). The source is a human donor with acute or convalescent COVID-19. The donor label of this sample is uncertain. Sample: peripheral blood. DNA for the CDR3: TGTGCCAGCAGTTCCCAGGGGGTAGCGGGATACGAGCAGTACTTC. This codes for CASSSQGVAGYEQYF.